This entry lists 5 T cell receptor beta chains sequenced from one sample in a study of T cell repertoires in cytomegalovirus infection. These receptors lack a known antigen. MiXCR was run by TCRdb on the reads, yielding one entry per CDR3 protein. The sample includes about 900,000 distinct CDR3 sequences, approximately 31% seen only once; the top ten take around 15%. Sample: cultured CD8+ T cells from PBMCs, taken from culture after CMV antigen stimulation. Receptors were obtained from a human donor in good health (CMV status not recorded). Some clones in this sample may be carry-over from other donors' samples.

V is TRBV28 and J is TRBJ1-2; D uncertain. Trimming stripped 6 bases from V and 4 bases from J, with 21 bases between. Germline V gene data show CDR1 as MDHEN and CDR2 as SYDVKM. This CDR3 is 16 amino acids long. The CDR3 here is CASSLTTAGTIYGYTF. The CDR3 DNA follows: TGTGCCAGCAGCCTTACGACCGCGGGTACGATCTATGGCTACACCTTC.

The chain joins TRBV2 to TRBJ1-5, with 8 nucleotides matching TRBD1. Germline assignment: CDR1 SNHLY and CDR2 FYNNEI. With 5 bases clipped from V and 7 bases from J, the junction kept 10 bases outside the gene matches. This CDR3 contains 15 residues. The CDR3 spells CASSYKTGDTQPQHF. The CDR3 DNA sequence: TGTGCCAGCAGTTATAAGACAGGGGATACCCAGCCCCAGCATTTT.

This clonotype has a handful of counts. This sequence joins TRBV7-9 and TRBJ1-2; 7 bases map to TRBD1. Germline V lookup: CDR1 SEHNR, CDR2 FQNEAQ (reference sequence). J gave up 8 bases and V 1 base, and 10 bases lay outside the gene matches. There are 15 residues in the CDR3. CDR3 in amino acids: CASSLVEGAYDGYTF. The CDR3 nucleotides are TGTGCCAGCAGCTTAGTCGAGGGGGCTTACGACGGCTACACCTTC.

Only a few counts were recorded for this clonotype. This rearrangement joins TRBV6-6 to TRBJ1-2; weak D call: TRBD1 (6 bases). Trimming took 0 bases from V and 8 from J, leaving 16 bases between them. Germline lookup yields CDR1 MNHNY and CDR2 SVGAGI (reference sequence). This CDR3 is built from 15 residues. CDR3 protein: CASSYSRSGGPGYTF. The CDR3 DNA reads TGTGCCAGCAGTTACTCGAGATCGGGGGGCCCCGGCTACACCTTC.

J is TRBJ1-1 and V is TRBV27; TRBD1 agrees at 8 bases. This CDR3 has 15 amino acids. Per the germline V gene, CDR1 is MNHEY and CDR2 is SMNVEV (reference sequence). Germline trimming cut 6 bases from V and 5 bases from J; bases unmatched to any gene: 11. The DNA of the CDR3 is TGTGCCAGCAGCTCCGCCCAGGGGGCTTGGACTGAAGCTTTCTTT. This sequence encodes CASSSAQGAWTEAFF.